This TCR beta chain was retrieved from a study of T and B cells in COVID-19 patients. The overall study: Comorbidities linked to unfavorable COVID-19 outcome were present in about 90% of the roughly 20 active-infection patients. Findings of the study overall: Blood from mildly ill patients while symptomatic, and early samples from severe cases, were scarce. Of about 2,400 TCR clusters found only in the recovered cohort, 25 to 35 had low generation probability.

Germline CDR1 reads KGHDR; CDR2 reads SFDVKD. Trimming pared 4 bases from V and 3 bases from J, leaving 8 bases between. The CDR3 is 13 residues long. Concerning this clonotype itself: Its antigen is still unknown.

Each TRB amplification used roughly 230-550 ng of genomic DNA from blood. TRB rearrangements were amplified by multiplex PCR with BIOMED2 TRB-A/B primers. TCRdb used MiXCR to reprocess the multiplex PCR reads, holding one entry per CDR3 protein. Altogether 9,000 to 13,000 distinct CDR3 sequences are present, around 34% being singletons, with the ten largest covering roughly 19%. This sequence joins TRBV24-1 and TRBJ1-2, with D possibly matching TRBD1 (6 bases). This TCR was recovered from a human donor with active COVID-19. The sequenced material came from blood. The CDR3 reads CATSEQGYYGYTF. In DNA, the CDR3 is TGTGCCACCAGTGAGCAGGGGTACTATGGCTACACCTTC.